A single T cell receptor (beta chain) is shown here with its context. This entry belongs to a study of cytomegalovirus exposure and HLA in healthy donors. Study overall: The study's early data release held roughly 91 million unique TCRs from HLA-typed donors.

The PCR employed 60 Vbeta primers together with 13 Jbeta primers. The data were produced by immunoSEQ multiplex PCR, yet TCRdb's version contains in-frame clones alone and is incomplete. This sample has about 200,000 clones, with 75% to 85% found just once. The receptor's source is a girl between 10 and 17 years old in good health and CMV-seronegative. The sequenced sample was PBMCs.

CDR3 nucleotide sequence: TGTGCCAGTTCTCCGGGACAGATGATCACAGATACGCAGTATTTT. This sequence encodes CASSPGQMITDTQYF. This chain uses TRBV19 with TRBJ2-3; 7 bases align to TRBD1. Germline trimming cut 8 bases from V and 2 bases from J; bases unmatched to any gene: 10. Germline CDR1 LNHDA, CDR2 SQIVND (reference sequence). This CDR3 has 15 amino acids.